This T cell receptor beta chain was profiled in a study of cytotoxic CD8 clonotypes in ibrutinib-treated CLL. The CDR3 runs 15 residues. From germline, CDR1 is MGHRA and CDR2 YSYEKL. Trimming took 7 bases from V and 0 from J; bases not matched to a gene: 7. The data were produced by immunoSEQ multiplex PCR, yet TCRdb's version contains in-frame clones alone and is incomplete. The sample lists roughly 130,000 clones, about 79% occurring once. The sequence derives from a human donor with chronic lymphocytic leukemia. Source: PBMCs, taken after 12 months of ibrutinib treatment. The chain uses TRBV4-1 and TRBJ2-3, with 7 bases fitting TRBD2. The CDR3 nucleotides are TGCGCCAGCACGACCTCTAGCGGTAGCACAGATACGCAGTATTTT. Translation: CASTTSSGSTDTQYF.